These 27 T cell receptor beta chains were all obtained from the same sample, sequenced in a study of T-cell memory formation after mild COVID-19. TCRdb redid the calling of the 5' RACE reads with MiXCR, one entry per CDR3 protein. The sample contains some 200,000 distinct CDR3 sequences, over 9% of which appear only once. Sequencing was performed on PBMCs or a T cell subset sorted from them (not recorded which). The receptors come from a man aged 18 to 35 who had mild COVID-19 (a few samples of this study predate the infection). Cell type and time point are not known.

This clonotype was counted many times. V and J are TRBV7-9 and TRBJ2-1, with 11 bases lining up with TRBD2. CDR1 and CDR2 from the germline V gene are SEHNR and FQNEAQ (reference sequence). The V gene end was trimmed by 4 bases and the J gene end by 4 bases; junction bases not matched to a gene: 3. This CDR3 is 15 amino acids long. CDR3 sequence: CASSSIAGGYNEQFF. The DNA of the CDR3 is TGTGCCAGCAGCTCGATAGCGGGGGGGTACAATGAGCAGTTCTTC.

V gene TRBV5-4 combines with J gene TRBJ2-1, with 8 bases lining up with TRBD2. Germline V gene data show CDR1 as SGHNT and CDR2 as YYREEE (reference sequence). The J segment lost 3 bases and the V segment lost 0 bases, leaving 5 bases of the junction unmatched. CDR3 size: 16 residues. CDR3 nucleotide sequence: TGTGCCAGCAGCTTGGAGGCGAGCGGGGGCTACAATGAGCAGTTCTTC. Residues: CASSLEASGGYNEQFF.

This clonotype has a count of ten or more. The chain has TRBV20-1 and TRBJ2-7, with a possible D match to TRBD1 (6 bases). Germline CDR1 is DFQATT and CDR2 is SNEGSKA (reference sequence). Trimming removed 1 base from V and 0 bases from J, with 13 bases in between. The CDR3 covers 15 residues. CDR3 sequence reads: CSARGTGHSSYEQYF. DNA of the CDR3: TGCAGTGCTAGAGGAACAGGGCACAGCTCCTACGAGCAGTACTTC.

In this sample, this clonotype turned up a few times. This chain's CDR3 is CASSLEAGYSPLHF. DNA for the CDR3: TGTGCCAGCAGCTTAGAGGCAGGCTACTCACCCCTCCACTTT. V and J are TRBV7-8 and TRBJ1-6; D is ambiguous. Looked up from germline, CDR1 is SGHVS and CDR2 is FQNEAQ. The CDR3 contains 14 residues. With 1 base removed from V and 10 bases from J, the gap between germline ends came to 11 bases.

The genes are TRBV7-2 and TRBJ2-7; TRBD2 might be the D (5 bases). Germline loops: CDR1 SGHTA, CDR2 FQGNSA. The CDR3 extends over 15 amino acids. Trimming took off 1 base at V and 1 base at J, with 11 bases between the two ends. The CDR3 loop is CASSLVLRGSYEQYF. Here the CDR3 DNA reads TGTGCCAGCAGCTTAGTGCTTCGGGGTTCCTACGAGCAGTACTTC.

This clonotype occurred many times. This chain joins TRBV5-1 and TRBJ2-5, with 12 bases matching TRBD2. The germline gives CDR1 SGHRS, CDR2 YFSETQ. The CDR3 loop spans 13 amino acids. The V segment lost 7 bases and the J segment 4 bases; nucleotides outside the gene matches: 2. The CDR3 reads CASELAGGETQYF. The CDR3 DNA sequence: TGCGCCAGCGAACTAGCGGGGGGAGAGACCCAGTACTTC.

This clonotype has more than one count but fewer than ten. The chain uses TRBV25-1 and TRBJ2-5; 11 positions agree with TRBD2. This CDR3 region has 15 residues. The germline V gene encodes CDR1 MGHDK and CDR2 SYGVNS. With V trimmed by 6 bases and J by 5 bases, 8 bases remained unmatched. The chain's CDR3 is CASRISGGAGETQYF. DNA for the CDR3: TGTGCCAGCAGGATTAGCGGGGGGGCCGGTGAGACCCAGTACTTC.

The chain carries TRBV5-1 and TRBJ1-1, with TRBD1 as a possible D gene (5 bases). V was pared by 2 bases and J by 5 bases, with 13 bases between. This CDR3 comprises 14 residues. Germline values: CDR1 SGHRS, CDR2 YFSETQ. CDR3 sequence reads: CASSFASGTTEAFF. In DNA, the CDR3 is TGCGCCAGCAGCTTCGCCTCGGGGACGACTGAAGCTTTCTTT.

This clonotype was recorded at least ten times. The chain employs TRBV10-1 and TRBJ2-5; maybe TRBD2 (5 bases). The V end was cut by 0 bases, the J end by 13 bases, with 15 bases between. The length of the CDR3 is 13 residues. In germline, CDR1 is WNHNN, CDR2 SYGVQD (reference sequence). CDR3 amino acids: CASSESGNGLSYF. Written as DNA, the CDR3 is TGCGCCAGCAGTGAGTCGGGTAACGGACTTTCGTACTTC.

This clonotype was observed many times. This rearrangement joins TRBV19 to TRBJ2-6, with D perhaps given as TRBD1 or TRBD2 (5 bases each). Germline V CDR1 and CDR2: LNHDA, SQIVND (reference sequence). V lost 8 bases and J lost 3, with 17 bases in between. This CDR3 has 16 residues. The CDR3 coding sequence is TGTGCCAGTCACCGGGACCGCCTAGGTGGGGCCAACGTCCTGACTTTC. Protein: CASHRDRLGGANVLTF.

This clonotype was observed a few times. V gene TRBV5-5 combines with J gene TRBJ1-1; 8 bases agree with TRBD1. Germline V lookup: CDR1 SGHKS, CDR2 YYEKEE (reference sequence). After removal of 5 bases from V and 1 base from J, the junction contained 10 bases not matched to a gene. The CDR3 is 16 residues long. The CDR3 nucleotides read TGTGCCAGCAGAAGAGGACAGGGCCCCCAGAACACTGAAGCTTTCTTT. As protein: CASRRGQGPQNTEAFF.

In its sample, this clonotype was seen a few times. Written as DNA, the CDR3 is TGTGCCATCAGTGAGTCGGAGGACGGGGAGCTGTTTTTT. This codes for CAISESEDGELFF. The V gene is TRBV10-3, the J gene TRBJ2-2; the D gene is possibly TRBD2 (5 bases). The germline V gene has CDR1 ENHRY and CDR2 SYGVKD. V was cut by 0 bases and J by 7 bases, with 6 bases left in between. The CDR3 is 13 residues long.

The CDR3 DNA reads TGTGCCAGCAGGGAGGGAGTTTGGGGCTACACCTTC. This codes for CASREGVWGYTF. This chain connects TRBV12-3 or TRBV12-4 to TRBJ1-2; D remains unclear. There are 12 residues in the CDR3. With 6 bases removed from V and 8 bases from J, the gap between germline ends came to 13 bases.

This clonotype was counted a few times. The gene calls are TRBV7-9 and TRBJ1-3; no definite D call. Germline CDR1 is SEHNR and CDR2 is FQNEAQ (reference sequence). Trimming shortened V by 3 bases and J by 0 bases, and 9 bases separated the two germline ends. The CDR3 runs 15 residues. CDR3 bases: TGTGCCAGCAGCTTTTTGGGGATCTCTGGAAACACCATATATTTT. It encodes CASSFLGISGNTIYF.

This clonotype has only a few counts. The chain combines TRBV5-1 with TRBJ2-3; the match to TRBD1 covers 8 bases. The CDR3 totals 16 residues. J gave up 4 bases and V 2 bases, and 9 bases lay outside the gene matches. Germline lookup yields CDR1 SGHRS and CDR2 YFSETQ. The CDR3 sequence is CASSLPDRASADTQYF. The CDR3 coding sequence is TGCGCCAGCAGCTTACCGGACAGGGCATCGGCAGATACGCAGTATTTT.

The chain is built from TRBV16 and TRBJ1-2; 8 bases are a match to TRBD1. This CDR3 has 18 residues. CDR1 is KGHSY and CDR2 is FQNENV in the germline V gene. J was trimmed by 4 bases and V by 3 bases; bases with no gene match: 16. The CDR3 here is CASSQNEAGPGGSYGYTF. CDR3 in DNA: TGTGCCAGCAGCCAGAATGAAGCGGGGCCAGGGGGCTCCTATGGCTACACCTTC.

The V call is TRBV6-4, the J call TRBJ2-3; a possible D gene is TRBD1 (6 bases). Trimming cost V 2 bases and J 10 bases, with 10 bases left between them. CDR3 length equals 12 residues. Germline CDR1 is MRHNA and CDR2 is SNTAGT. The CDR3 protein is CASSDPAGAQYF. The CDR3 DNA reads TGTGCCAGCAGTGACCCAGCAGGGGCGCAGTATTTT.

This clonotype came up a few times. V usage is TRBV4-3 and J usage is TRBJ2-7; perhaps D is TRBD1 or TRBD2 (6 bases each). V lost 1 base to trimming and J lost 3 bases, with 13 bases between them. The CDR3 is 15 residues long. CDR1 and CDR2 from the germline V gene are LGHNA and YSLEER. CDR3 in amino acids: CASSQGQRGHYEQYF. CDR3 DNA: TGCGCCAGCAGCCAAGGCCAACGGGGGCACTACGAGCAGTACTTC.

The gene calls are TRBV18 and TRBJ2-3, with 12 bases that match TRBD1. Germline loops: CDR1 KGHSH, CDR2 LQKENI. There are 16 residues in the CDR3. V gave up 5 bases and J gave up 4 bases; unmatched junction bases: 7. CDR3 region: CASSSTGTGGPDTQYF. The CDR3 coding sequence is TGTGCCAGCTCATCGACCGGGACAGGGGGCCCAGATACGCAGTATTTT.

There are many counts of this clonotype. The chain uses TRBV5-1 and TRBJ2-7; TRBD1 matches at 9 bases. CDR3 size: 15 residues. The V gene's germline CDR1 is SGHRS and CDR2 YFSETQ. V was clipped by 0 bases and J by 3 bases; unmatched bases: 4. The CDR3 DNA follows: TGCGCCAGCAGCTTGGTATCGGGACAGGGCTACGAGCAGTACTTC. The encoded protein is CASSLVSGQGYEQYF.

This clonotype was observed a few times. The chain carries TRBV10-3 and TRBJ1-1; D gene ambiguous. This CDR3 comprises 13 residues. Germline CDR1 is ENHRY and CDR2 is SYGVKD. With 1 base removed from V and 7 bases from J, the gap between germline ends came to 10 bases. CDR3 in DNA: TGTGCCATCAGTGAGTGGGAATTGGGTGAAGCTTTCTTT. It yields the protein CAISEWELGEAFF.

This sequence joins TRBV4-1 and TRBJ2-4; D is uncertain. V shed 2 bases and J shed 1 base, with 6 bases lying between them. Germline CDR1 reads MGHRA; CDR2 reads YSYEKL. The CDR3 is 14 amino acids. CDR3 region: CASSQPRAKNIQYF. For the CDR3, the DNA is TGCGCCAGCAGCCAACCGCGGGCCAAAAACATTCAGTACTTC.

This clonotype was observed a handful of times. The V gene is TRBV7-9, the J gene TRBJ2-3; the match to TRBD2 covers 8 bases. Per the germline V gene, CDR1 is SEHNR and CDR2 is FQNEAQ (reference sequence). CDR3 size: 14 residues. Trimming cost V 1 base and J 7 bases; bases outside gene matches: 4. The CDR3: CASSLVGGANTQYF. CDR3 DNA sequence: TGTGCCAGCAGCTTAGTCGGGGGGGCAAATACGCAGTATTTT. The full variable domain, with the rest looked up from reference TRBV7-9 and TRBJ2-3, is DTGVSQNPRHKITKRGQNVTFRCDPISEHNRLYWYRQTLGQGPEFLTYFQNEAQLEKSRLLSDRFSAERPKGSFSTLEIQRTEQGDSAMYLCASSLVGGANTQYFGPGTRLTVL.

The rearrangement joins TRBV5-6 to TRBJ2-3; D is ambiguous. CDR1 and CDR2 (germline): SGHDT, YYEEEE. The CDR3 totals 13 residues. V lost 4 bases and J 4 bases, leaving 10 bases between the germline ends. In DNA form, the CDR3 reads TGTGCCAGCAGCCCCCGTTCGTCAGATACGCAGTATTTT. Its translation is CASSPRSSDTQYF.

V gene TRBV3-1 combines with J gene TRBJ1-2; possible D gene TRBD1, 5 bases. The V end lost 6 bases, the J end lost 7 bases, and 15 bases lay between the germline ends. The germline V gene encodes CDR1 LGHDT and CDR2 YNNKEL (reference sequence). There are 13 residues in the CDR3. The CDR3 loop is CASRQALGSGYTF. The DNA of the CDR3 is TGTGCCAGCAGACAGGCATTGGGGTCTGGCTACACCTTC.

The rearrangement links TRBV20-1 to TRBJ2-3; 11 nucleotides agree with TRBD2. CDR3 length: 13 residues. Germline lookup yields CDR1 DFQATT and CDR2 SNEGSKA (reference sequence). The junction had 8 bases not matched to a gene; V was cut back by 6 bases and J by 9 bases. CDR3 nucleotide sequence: TGCAGTGCCCCGCTAGCGGGGGGAGGGACGCAGTATTTT. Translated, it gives CSAPLAGGGTQYF.

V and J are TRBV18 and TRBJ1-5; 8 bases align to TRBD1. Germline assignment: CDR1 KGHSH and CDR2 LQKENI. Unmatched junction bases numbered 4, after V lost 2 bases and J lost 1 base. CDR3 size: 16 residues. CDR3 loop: CASSPDRGWSNQPQHF. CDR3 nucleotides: TGTGCCAGCTCACCAGACAGGGGTTGGAGCAATCAGCCCCAGCATTTT.